This T cell receptor (beta chain) was identified during a study of T-cell memory formation after mild COVID-19. Regarding the study as a whole: Clones shrinking from day 15 to 85 showed even CD4/CD8 mixes; later expanders tilted CD4+. CM and EM subsets held most contracting CD4+ clones; EMRA held CD8+ ones.

Researchers used 5'RACE with constant-segment primers to make TCR alpha and TCR beta cDNA libraries that carry sample barcodes and UMIs. TCRdb reanalysed the 5' RACE reads using MiXCR and keeps one entry per CDR3 protein. Of over 300,000 distinct CDR3 sequences listed, 20% to 25% are singletons. This clonotype was seen a single time. Antigen unknown. The TCR comes from a man between 18 and 35 years old who had mild COVID-19 (a few samples of this study predate the infection). Cell type and time point are not known. The specimen sequenced was PBMCs or a T cell subset sorted from them (not recorded which).

The CDR3 nucleotides read TGTGCCAGCAGTGCACAGGGTGGTGAGCAGTTCTTC. Its protein product is CASSAQGGEQFF. V gene TRBV6-1 combines with J gene TRBJ2-1, with D maybe TRBD1 (6 bases). Per germline, CDR1 MNHNS and CDR2 SASEGT. Trimming removed 4 bases at V and 9 bases at J, with 10 bases between. The CDR3 is 12 amino acids.